These T cell receptor beta chains were read from a single sample in a study of blood T cell repertoires in COVID-19. Assay used: immunoSEQ multiplex PCR; TCRdb lists only in-frame clones, some missing. The sample lists 88,000 or so clones, around 79% seen once, with approximately 25% in the top ten. The sample was peripheral blood. The receptor set was obtained from a human donor in a cohort sampled during active COVID-19. CDR3s include the opening cysteine and the closing phenylalanine or tryptophan. D genes are given only for firm matches. For some rows the clone size is stated as once, few or many, or as a class when expanded; others skip it.

clone_size	v_call	d_call	j_call	cdr3_nt	cdr3_aa
few	TRBV9	.	TRBJ2-5	TGTGCCAGCAGCGAGAACAGGGACCAAGAGACCCAGTACTTC	CASSENRDQETQYF
.	TRBV4-3	.	TRBJ1-4	TGCGCCAGCAGCCCGACTGGGTTTGATGAAAAACTGTTTTTT	CASSPTGFDEKLFF
.	TRBV9	.	TRBJ2-7	TGTGCCAGCAGCGTAGCTGGGTCGAGGTACGAGCAGTACTTC	CASSVAGSRYEQYF
.	TRBV7-7	TRBD2	TRBJ2-7	TGTGCTAGCAGCCCGGGACTAGCGGGAGGGCCTACAGGCGAGCAGTACTTC	CASSPGLAGGPTGEQYF
.	TRBV12-2	.	TRBJ1-4	TGTGCAAGTCGCTTAGCTGTCTCAACTAATGAAAAACTGTTTTTT	CASRLAVSTNEKLFF
.	TRBV25-1	TRBD1	TRBJ1-2	TGTGCCAGCAGTGAATATCGGACAGGGAGTGGCTACACCTTC	CASSEYRTGSGYTF
.	TRBV6-6	.	TRBJ2-3	TGTGCCAGCAGTTACTCACTAGCAAGCACAGATACGCAGTATTTT	CASSYSLASTDTQYF
few	TRBV7-2	.	TRBJ1-5	TGTGCCAGCAGCCCTGGGGAGAGCAATCAGCCCCAGCATTTT	CASSPGESNQPQHF
.	TRBV24-1	TRBD1	TRBJ2-5	TGTGCCACCAGTGATGACGCAGGGGGCAAGGTGACCCAGTACTTC	CATSDDAGGKVTQYF
.	TRBV7-8	.	TRBJ1-1	TGTGCCAGCAGCCCCCTCCTAGGTATGAACACTGAAGCTTTCTTT	CASSPLLGMNTEAFF
few	TRBV19	.	TRBJ1-1	TGTGCCAGTAGTCCACAGGGAAACACTGAAGCTTTCTTT	CASSPQGNTEAFF
.	TRBV5-6	.	TRBJ2-7	TGTGCCAGCAGCCCCCCCGTGGGCCGAACCTACGAGCAGTACTTC	CASSPPVGRTYEQYF
.	TRBV7-7	TRBD2	TRBJ2-3	TGTGCTAGCAGCCCGGGACTAGGCACAGATACGCAGTATTTT	CASSPGLGTDTQYF
few	TRBV29-1	.	TRBJ2-1	TGCAGCGTTGGGGAGGATCCCGGCAATGAGCAGTTCTTC	CSVGEDPGNEQFF
.	TRBV5-1	.	TRBJ2-5	TGCGCCAGCAGTCTGTACCAAGAGACCCAGTACTTC	CASSLYQETQYF
.	TRBV5-4	TRBD1	TRBJ1-1	TGTGCCAGCAGCAACGACAGGGGGGCCACTGAAGCTTTCTTT	CASSNDRGATEAFF
.	TRBV6-5	TRBD2	TRBJ2-3	TGTGCCAGCACCACGGGACTAGGGGATACGCAGTATTTT	CASTTGLGDTQYF
.	TRBV3-1/TRBV3-2	TRBD1	TRBJ2-1	TGTGCCAGCAGCACGCGGACAGGGGTGGACAATGAGCAGTTCTTC	CASSTRTGVDNEQFF
once	TRBV7-9	.	TRBJ2-1	TGTGCCAGCAGCTTTGGCAATTGGGCTCCAAAGGAGTTCTTC	CASSFGNWAPKEFF
.	TRBV7-6	.	TRBJ1-4	TGTGCCAGCAGCTTAGTCGTGAGGGGACTTAATGAAAAACTGTTTTTT	CASSLVVRGLNEKLFF
.	TRBV24-1	TRBD1	TRBJ2-3	TGTGCCACCAGTGATCACGGGACAGGGCGGAATACGCAGTATTTT	CATSDHGTGRNTQYF
.	TRBV4-2	TRBD2	TRBJ2-2	TGTGCCAGCAGCCAACGGGGTCTAGCGGGAGGAATCGGGGAGCTGTTTTTT	CASSQRGLAGGIGELFF
many	TRBV27	TRBD2	TRBJ2-2	TGTGCCAGCAGTCCGATAGCGGGAGGGCCTGACACCGGGGAGCTGTTTTTT	CASSPIAGGPDTGELFF
.	TRBV6-2/TRBV6-3	TRBD1	TRBJ1-5	TGTGCCAGCAGTTACCCGACAGGGGATAGAAATCAGCCCCAGCATTTT	CASSYPTGDRNQPQHF
.	TRBV5-1	.	TRBJ2-3	TGCGCCAGCAGCTTTGATCCCCAGGTAGATACGCAGTATTTT	CASSFDPQVDTQYF
.	TRBV18	.	TRBJ2-7	TGTGCCAGCTCACCGACTAGCTACGAGCAGTACTTC	CASSPTSYEQYF
.	TRBV6-5	TRBD2	TRBJ2-2	TGTGCCAGCAGTTCCGGACTAGCGGGAGACCCCGGGGAGCTGTTTTTT	CASSSGLAGDPGELFF
.	TRBV9	TRBD1	TRBJ2-3	TGTGCCAGCAGCGTAGGGACAGGGACCACAGATACGCAGTATTTT	CASSVGTGTTDTQYF
.	TRBV5-1	TRBD1	TRBJ2-7	TGCGCCAGCAGCCCCGGGACAGGGGCGTGGGGAGAGGGGCACGAGCAGTACTTC	CASSPGTGAWGEGHEQYF
.	TRBV2	.	TRBJ1-3	TGTGCCAGCACGGAGCCTCAGTGGGCTGGAAACACCATATATTTT	CASTEPQWAGNTIYF
.	TRBV12-3/TRBV12-4	.	TRBJ2-1	TGTGCCAGCAGTTTATTCCCTATGGAGGAGCAGTTCTTC	CASSLFPMEEQFF
.	TRBV28	.	TRBJ2-4	TGTGCCAGCAGTTTATTCGCAAACATAGCCAAAAACATTCAGTACTTC	CASSLFANIAKNIQYF
.	TRBV18	TRBD1	TRBJ1-2	TGTGCCAGCTCACCTAGCACAGGGGGCGACTATGGCTACACCTTC	CASSPSTGGDYGYTF
.	TRBV2	.	TRBJ2-2	TGTGCCAGCAATCGAGGCGGAGTGAACACCGGGGAGCTGTTTTTT	CASNRGGVNTGELFF
.	TRBV18	TRBD1	TRBJ1-2	TGTGCCAGCTCACCATCCGGCGGGACAGACTATGGCTACACCTTC	CASSPSGGTDYGYTF